Described below is a single T cell receptor (beta chain) sequence and its context. No antigen is known for it. Produced via immunoSEQ multiplex PCR; TCRdb's table is partial and in-frame only. The sample has roughly 120,000 clones; approximately 85% are singletons. This entry belongs to a study of T cell responses to AZD1222 COVID-19 vaccine. Whole-study findings and limits: Compared with day 0, the breadth and depth of the Spike-specific TCR repertoire rose significantly after two doses of AZD1222.

Per germline, CDR1 SQVTM and CDR2 ANQGSEA. The CDR3 loop spans 14 amino acids. V lost 7 bases and J lost 5, with 21 bases in between. The clonotype was recovered from an adult in good health. The sequences come from peripheral blood, collected on day 0 of MenACWY control vaccination. The V gene is TRBV29-1, the J gene TRBJ2-7, with a tentative D call TRBD2 (6 bases). CDR3 in amino acids: CSGARDSGPNEQYF. As DNA, the CDR3 is TGCAGCGGGGCCCGGGACTCCGGCCCCAACGAGCAGTACTTC.